This record concerns one T cell receptor (beta chain) sequence. Its specificity is not known. The sample originates from a study of blood T cells in healthy people across ages. Study results and caveats: Researchers deemed the diversity estimates from one million T cells underestimates. There was no known CMV status for donors, so expanded clonotype changes were possibly confounded.

The draw of peripheral blood yielded roughly 9.4 milliliters from each donor. The CDR3 extends over 17 amino acids. CDR1 and CDR2 (germline): SEHNR, FQNEAQ (reference sequence). V lost 5 bases, J lost 3 bases, and 22 bases lay in between. A sample-barcoded 5' primer and a J-beta primer mix were used in a second PCR of roughly 6 to 11 cycles. A template-switch adaptor with 12 random nucleotides tagged each cDNA molecule. TCRdb processed the 5' RACE reads anew with MiXCR; each CDR3 protein has one entry. The sample has 1 million to 1.2 million distinct CDR3 sequences, under 40% seen once. The origin of this receptor is a man aged 18-30 years in good health. Sample: blood. The genes are TRBV7-9 and TRBJ1-2, with D possibly being TRBD1 (6 bases). The CDR3: CASSPSVLGGRDYGYTF. The CDR3 DNA reads as TGTGCCAGCAGCCCAAGCGTATTGGGGGGGCGAGACTATGGCTACACCTTC.